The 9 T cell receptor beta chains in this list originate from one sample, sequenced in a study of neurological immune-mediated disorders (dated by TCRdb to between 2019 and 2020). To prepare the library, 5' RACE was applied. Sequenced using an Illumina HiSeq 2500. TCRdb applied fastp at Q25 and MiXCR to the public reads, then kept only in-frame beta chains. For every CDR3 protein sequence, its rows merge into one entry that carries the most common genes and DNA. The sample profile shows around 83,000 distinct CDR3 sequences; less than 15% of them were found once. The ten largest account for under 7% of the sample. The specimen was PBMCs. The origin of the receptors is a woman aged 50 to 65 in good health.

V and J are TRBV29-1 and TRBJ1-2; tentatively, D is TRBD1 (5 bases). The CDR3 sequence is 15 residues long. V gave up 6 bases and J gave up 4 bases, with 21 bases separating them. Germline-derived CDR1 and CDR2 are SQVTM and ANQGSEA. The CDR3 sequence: CSVARDPSPFYGYTF. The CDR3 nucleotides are TGCAGCGTCGCTCGGGACCCGTCCCCCTTCTATGGCTACACCTTC.

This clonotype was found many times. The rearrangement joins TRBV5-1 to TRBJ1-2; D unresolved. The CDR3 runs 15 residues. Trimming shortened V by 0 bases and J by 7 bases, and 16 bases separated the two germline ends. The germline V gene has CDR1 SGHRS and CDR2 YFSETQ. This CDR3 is CASSLAGGQIGGYTF. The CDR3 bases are TGCGCCAGCAGCTTGGCCGGTGGGCAGATTGGTGGCTACACCTTC.

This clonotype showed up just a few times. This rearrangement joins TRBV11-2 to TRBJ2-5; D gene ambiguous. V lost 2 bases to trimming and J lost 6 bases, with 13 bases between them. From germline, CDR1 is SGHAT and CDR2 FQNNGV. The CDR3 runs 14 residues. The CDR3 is CASSLSRERKTQYF. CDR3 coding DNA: TGTGCCAGCAGCTTAAGCCGCGAAAGAAAGACCCAGTACTTC.

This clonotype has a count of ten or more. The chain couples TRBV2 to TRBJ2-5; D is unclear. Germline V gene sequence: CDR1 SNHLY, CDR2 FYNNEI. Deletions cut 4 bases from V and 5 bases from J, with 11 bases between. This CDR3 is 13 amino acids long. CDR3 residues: CASSGATRETQYF. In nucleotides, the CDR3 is TGTGCCAGCAGTGGGGCCACCAGGGAGACCCAGTACTTC.

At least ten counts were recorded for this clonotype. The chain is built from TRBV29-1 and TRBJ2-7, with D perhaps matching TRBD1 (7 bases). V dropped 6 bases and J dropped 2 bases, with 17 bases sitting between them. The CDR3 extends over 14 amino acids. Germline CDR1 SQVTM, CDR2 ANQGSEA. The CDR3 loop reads CSVVPGDRAYEQYF. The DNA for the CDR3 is TGCAGCGTAGTGCCGGGGGACAGAGCCTACGAGCAGTACTTC.

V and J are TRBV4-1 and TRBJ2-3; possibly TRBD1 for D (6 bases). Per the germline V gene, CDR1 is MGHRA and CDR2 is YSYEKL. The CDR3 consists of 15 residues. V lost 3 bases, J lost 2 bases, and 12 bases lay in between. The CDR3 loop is CASSQLHRATDTQYF. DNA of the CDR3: TGCGCCAGCAGCCAGCTGCACAGGGCCACAGATACGCAGTATTTT.

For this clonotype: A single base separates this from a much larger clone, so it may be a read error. CDR3 sequence reads: CASSLVSVGNGELFF. CDR3 DNA sequence: TGTGCCAGCAGCTTAGTTTCAGTGGGAAACGGGGAGCTGTTTTTT. This chain uses TRBV7-6 with TRBJ2-2; D is undetermined. CDR3 length: 15 amino acids. Trimming took off 1 base at V and 7 bases at J, with 13 bases between the two ends. In germline, CDR1 is SGHVS, CDR2 FNYEAQ.

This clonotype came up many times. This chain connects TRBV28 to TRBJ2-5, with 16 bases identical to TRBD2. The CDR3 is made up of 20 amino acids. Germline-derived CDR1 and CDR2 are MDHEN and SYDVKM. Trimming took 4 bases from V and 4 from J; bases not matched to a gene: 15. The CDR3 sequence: CASSSEIPGLAGGPPETQYF. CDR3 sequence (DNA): TGTGCCAGCAGTTCTGAAATACCGGGACTAGCGGGAGGGCCGCCAGAGACCCAGTACTTC. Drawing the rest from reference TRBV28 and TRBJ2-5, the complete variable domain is DVKVTQSSRYLVKRTGEKVFLECVQDMDHENMFWYRQDPGLGLRLIYFSYDVKMKEKGDIPEGYSVSREKKERFSLILESASTNQTSMYLCASSSEIPGLAGGPPETQYFGPGTRLLVL.

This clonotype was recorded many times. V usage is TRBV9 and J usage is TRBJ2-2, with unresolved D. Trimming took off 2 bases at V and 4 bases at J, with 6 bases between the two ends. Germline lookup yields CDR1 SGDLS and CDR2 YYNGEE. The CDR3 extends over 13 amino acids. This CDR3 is CASSVMSTGELFF. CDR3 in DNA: TGTGCCAGCAGCGTGATGAGCACCGGGGAGCTGTTTTTT.